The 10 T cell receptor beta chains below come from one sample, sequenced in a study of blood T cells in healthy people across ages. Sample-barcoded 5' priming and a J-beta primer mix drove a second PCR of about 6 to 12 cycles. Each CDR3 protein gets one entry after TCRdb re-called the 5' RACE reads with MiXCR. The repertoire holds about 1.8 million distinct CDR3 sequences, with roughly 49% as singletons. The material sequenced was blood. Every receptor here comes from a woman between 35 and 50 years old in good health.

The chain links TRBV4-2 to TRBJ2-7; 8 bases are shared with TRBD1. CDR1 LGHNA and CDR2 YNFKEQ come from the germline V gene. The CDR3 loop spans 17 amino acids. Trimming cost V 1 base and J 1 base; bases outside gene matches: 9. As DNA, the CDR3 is TGTGCCAGCAGCCAAGCTCCTGGACAGGGCCGGTCCTACGAGCAGTACTTC. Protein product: CASSQAPGQGRSYEQYF.

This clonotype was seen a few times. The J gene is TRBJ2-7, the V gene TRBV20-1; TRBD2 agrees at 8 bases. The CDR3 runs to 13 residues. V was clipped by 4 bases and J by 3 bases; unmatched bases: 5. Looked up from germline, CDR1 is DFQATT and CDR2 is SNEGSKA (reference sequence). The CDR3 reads CSATGTRYYEQYF. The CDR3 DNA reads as TGCAGTGCTACCGGGACTAGATACTACGAGCAGTACTTC.

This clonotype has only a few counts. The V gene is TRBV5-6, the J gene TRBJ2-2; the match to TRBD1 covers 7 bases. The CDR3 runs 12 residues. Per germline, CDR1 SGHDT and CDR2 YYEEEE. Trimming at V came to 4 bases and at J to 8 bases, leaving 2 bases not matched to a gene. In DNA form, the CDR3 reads TGTGCCAGCAGCCCGGGACAGGGGGAGCTGTTTTTT. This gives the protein CASSPGQGELFF.

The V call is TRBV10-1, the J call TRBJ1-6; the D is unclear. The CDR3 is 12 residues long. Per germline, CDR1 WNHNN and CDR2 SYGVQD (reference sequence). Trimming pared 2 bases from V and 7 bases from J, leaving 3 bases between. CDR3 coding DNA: TGCGCCAGCAGTGAGATGAATTCACCCCTCCACTTT. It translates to CASSEMNSPLHF.

The CDR3 loop is CASSHLYEQYF. CDR3 DNA sequence: TGTGCCAGCAGCCATCTCTACGAGCAGTACTTC. The chain combines TRBV6-5 with TRBJ2-7; D not resolved. Deletions cut 6 bases from V and 3 bases from J, with 6 bases between. This CDR3 has 11 amino acids. Germline CDR1 reads MNHEY; CDR2 reads SVGAGI.

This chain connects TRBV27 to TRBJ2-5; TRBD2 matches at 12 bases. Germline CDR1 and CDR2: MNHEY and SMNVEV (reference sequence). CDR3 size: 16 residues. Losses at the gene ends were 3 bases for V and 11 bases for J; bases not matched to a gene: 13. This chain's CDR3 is CASSLRLAGAGNEQYF. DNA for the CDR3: TGTGCCAGCAGTTTGAGACTAGCGGGGGCCGGCAATGAGCAGTACTTC.

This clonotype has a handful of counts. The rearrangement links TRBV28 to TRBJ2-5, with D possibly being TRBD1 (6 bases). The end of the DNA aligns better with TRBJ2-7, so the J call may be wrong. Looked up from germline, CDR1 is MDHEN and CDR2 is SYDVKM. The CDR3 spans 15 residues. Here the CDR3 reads CASSLDSRRFYEQYF. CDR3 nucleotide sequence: TGTGCCAGCAGTTTGGACAGCAGACGCTTCTACGAGCAGTACTTC.

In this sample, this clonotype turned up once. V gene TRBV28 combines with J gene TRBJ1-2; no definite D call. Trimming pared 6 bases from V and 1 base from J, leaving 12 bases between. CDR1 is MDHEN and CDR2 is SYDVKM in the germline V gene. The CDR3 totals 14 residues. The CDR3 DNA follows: TGTGCCAGCAGGTACAGCGATCATAACTATGGCTACACCTTC. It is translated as CASRYSDHNYGYTF.

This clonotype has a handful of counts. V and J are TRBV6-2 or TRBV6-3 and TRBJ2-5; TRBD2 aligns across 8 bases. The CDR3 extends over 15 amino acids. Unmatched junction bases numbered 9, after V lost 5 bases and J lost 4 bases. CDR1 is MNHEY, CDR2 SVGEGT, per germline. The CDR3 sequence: CASSPRGTRPETQYF. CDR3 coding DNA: TGTGCCAGCAGTCCTCGCGGGACTAGACCAGAGACCCAGTACTTC.

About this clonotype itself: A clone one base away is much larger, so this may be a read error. CDR3 sequence (DNA): TGTGCCAGCGGTCAACTTGGGGCCTCCACAGATACGCAGTATTTT. It translates to CASGQLGASTDTQYF. The chain couples TRBV7-3 to TRBJ2-3; D is possibly TRBD1 (5 bases). Germline V lookup: CDR1 SGHTA, CDR2 FQGTGA. Trimming cost V 8 bases and J 2 bases, with 17 bases left between them. This CDR3 has 15 amino acids. Using reference TRBV7-3 and TRBJ2-3 for the parts outside the CDR3, the full variable domain is GAGVSQTPSNKVTEKGKYVELRCDPISGHTALYWYRQSLGQGPEFLIYFQGTGAADDSGLPNDRFFAVRPEGSVSTLKIQRTERGDSAVYLCASGQLGASTDTQYFGPGTRLTVL.